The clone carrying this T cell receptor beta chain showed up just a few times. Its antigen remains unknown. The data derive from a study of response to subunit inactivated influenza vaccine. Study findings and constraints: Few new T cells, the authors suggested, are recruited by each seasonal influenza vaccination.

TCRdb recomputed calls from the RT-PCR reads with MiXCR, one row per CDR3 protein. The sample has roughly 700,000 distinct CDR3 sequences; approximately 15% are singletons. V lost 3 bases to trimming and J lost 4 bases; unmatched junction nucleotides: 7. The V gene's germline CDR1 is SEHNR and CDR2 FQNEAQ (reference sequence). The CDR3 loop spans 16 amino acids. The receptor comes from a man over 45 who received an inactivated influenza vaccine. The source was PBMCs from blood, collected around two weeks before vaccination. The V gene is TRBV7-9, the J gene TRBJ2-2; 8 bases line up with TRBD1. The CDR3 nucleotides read TGTGCCAGCAGCTTTACCGGACAGGGACGCACCGGGGAGCTGTTTTTT. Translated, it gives CASSFTGQGRTGELFF.